What follows describes a single TCR beta chain. Germline loops: CDR1 LNHDA, CDR2 SQIVND (reference sequence). The V gene end was trimmed by 5 bases and the J gene end by 9 bases; junction bases not matched to a gene: 7. The CDR3 sequence is 13 residues long. Per the original data handling: The assay estimated nucleated cells by amplifying reference gene primers. The table came from immunoSEQ multiplex PCR; TCRdb's copy has only in-frame clones and leaves some out. That table supplies the V and J calls and clone size; D and trimming were determined from the DNA. The data contain 250,000 to 300,000 clones, 75% to 90% of them singletons. These data originate in a study of blood T cell repertoires in COVID-19. Whole-study context: The United States, Italy and Spain provided the acute and convalescent COVID-19 samples. The analysed material was cDNA or gDNA that came from T cells, B-cell-depleted T cells, or PBMCs.

The sample consisted of peripheral blood. The receptor comes from a man aged 25-40 years with active or convalescent COVID-19. This chain links TRBV19 with TRBJ2-1; TRBD2 aligns across 7 bases. CDR3 nucleotides: TGTGCCAGTAGTTCGCAGGGAGGGCTTGAGCAGTTCTTC. Its protein is CASSSQGGLEQFF.